The clone carrying this T cell receptor beta chain came up a few times. Trimming took 6 bases from V and 2 from J, leaving 21 bases between them. In germline, CDR1 is SGHRS, CDR2 YFSETQ. The CDR3 consists of 16 residues. Assay used: immunoSEQ multiplex PCR; TCRdb lists only in-frame clones, some missing. The sample consists of around 13,000 clones, 70% to 90% of them appearing once. The sample is drawn from a study of T cell changes during pregnancy in multiple sclerosis. The sequencing here drew on CD8+ T cells from peripheral blood mononuclear cells, taken in the second trimester of pregnancy. The clonotype comes from a female donor in good health, enrolled as a control in a pregnancy study. The chain is built from TRBV5-1 and TRBJ2-7; D remains ambiguous. The chain's CDR3 is CASKPLSRSPPYEQYF. In nucleotides, the CDR3 is TGCGCCAGCAAGCCGCTTAGCCGAAGCCCCCCCTACGAGCAGTACTTC.